This TCR beta chain originates from a study of early T cells in non-severe SARS-CoV-2 infection. The wider study: Sequencing of bulk RNA from unsorted whole blood was done, without chain pairing.

Germline lookup yields CDR1 SEHNR and CDR2 FQNEAQ (reference sequence). This CDR3 contains 14 residues. Trimming pared 5 bases from V and 0 bases from J, leaving 10 bases between. This clonotype was seen ten or more times. The antigen is not known. Attachment of unique molecular identifiers was made to individual cDNA molecules. TCRdb fed the 5' RACE reads into MiXCR, producing one record per CDR3 protein. Of 50,000 or so distinct CDR3 sequences detected, 3.5% to 5% appear once; the ten largest clones hold approximately 5.9%. Study-wide points: Comparison of clonotypes with VDJdb favored anti-spike CD8 responses while missing private and CD4 specificities.

Sequences were obtained from whole blood. The source of this sequence is an adult who was a healthcare worker with PCR-confirmed SARS-CoV-2 infection or an uninfected control (not recorded which). The chain joins TRBV7-9 to TRBJ1-1; D call uncertain. DNA for the CDR3: TGTGCCAGCAGCGCAATACAGATGAACACTGAAGCTTTCTTT. This encodes CASSAIQMNTEAFF.